One T cell receptor (beta chain) is described in this entry. Noted treatment: some 19 received Ad26.COV2.S at low or high dose, single or two shots; about 5 received placebo; per-sample allocation not given. Day 63 after the first vaccine or placebo injection was the time point for sampling. This sample was taken from a study of Ad26.COV2.S vaccination and SARS-CoV-2 variants. Trimming took 2 bases from V and 5 from J; bases not matched to a gene: 8. The CDR3 covers 15 residues. Germline values: CDR1 SEHNR, CDR2 FQNEAQ (reference sequence). Profiling relied on immunoSEQ multiplex PCR, and the TCRdb table lists in-frame clones only, not all of them. The table has about 430,000 clones, over 75% seen once.

The sample consisted of peripheral blood, taken in a trial of Ad26.COV2.S vaccine versus placebo. The clonotype was recovered from a person aged 18-60 years who received the Ad26.COV2.S COVID-19 vaccine or a placebo. The chain joins TRBV7-9 to TRBJ1-1, with 7 positions matching TRBD1. This CDR3 is CASSLQGGPRTEAFF. The CDR3 nucleotides are TGTGCCAGCAGCTTACAGGGGGGGCCGAGGACTGAAGCTTTCTTT. The complete variable domain, with remaining parts taken from reference TRBV7-9 and TRBJ1-1, reads DTGVSQNPRHKITKRGQNVTFRCDPISEHNRLYWYRQTLGQGPEFLTYFQNEAQLEKSRLLSDRFSAERPKGSFSTLEIQRTEQGDSAMYLCASSLQGGPRTEAFFGQGTRLTVV.